Listed here are 26 T cell receptor beta chains from one sample, sequenced in a study of human T cells and chemical hapten exposure. Noted time point: pre-sensitization, week 0. Treatment: therapeutic diphenylcyclopropenone sensitization with weekly scalp DPC. One entry per CDR3 protein, called by TCRdb with MiXCR from the RACE reads. The repertoire holds about 380,000 distinct CDR3 sequences, with more than 4.5% as singletons. This material consisted of whole blood, taken in connection with sensitization to the hapten diphenylcyclopropenone (DPC). The receptors shown here come from a woman between 45 and 65 years old with alopecia areata. Some clones in this sample may be carry-over from other donors' samples.

The sample holds many counts of this clonotype. The CDR3 bases are TGTGCCAGCAGCCAGACAGTTGTAGGAGGCTACACCTTC. Residues: CASSQTVVGGYTF. This chain joins TRBV12-3 or TRBV12-4 and TRBJ1-2, with TRBD1 as a possible D gene (5 bases). The CDR3 spans 13 residues. Trimming pared 6 bases from V and 8 bases from J, leaving 16 bases between.

This clonotype was picked up a small number of times. The chain joins TRBV25-1 to TRBJ1-1; D unresolved. Germline V gene sequence: CDR1 MGHDK, CDR2 SYGVNS. V lost 3 bases, J lost 8 bases, and 16 bases lay in between. The CDR3 consists of 14 residues. CDR3 sequence reads: CASSEMEGTKEAFF. The CDR3 DNA reads as TGTGCCAGCAGTGAGATGGAGGGAACTAAAGAAGCTTTCTTT.

This clonotype was found a few times. The chain recombines TRBV28 with TRBJ2-7, with D tentatively TRBD1 or TRBD2 (5 bases each). The V gene lost 3 bases and the J gene lost 0 bases, with 9 bases spanning the gap. The CDR3 has 14 amino acids. Germline CDR1 and CDR2: MDHEN and SYDVKM. CDR3 residues: CASSFGTHSYEQYF. The DNA of the CDR3 is TGTGCCAGCAGTTTTGGGACGCACTCCTACGAGCAGTACTTC.

The chain carries TRBV12-3 or TRBV12-4 and TRBJ2-3, with 13 bases lining up with TRBD2. The ends lost 6 bases at V and 2 bases at J; junction bases unmatched: 5. The CDR3 sequence is 16 residues long. The CDR3, as DNA: TGTGCCAGCAGGGAACTAGCGGGAGGGATCACAGATACGCAGTATTTT. It encodes CASRELAGGITDTQYF.

The CDR3 reads CASSLTTQRQETQYF. The DNA for the CDR3 is TGTGCCAGCAGCTTAACAACACAGAGACAAGAGACCCAGTACTTC. The chain has TRBV5-6 and TRBJ2-5; D unresolved. CDR3 length equals 15 residues. The ends were cut back, 2 bases at V and 2 bases at J, with 13 bases in the middle. Germline V gene lookup returns CDR1 SGHDT and CDR2 YYEEEE.

The chain links TRBV5-1 to TRBJ2-7; 8 nucleotides match TRBD1. Germline CDR1 is SGHRS and CDR2 is YFSETQ. The CDR3 runs to 14 residues. V shed 3 bases and J 4 bases; nucleotides not matched to a gene: 6. The CDR3 reads CASSSDRDLYEQYF. The CDR3 DNA reads as TGCGCCAGCAGCTCGGACAGGGACCTATACGAGCAGTACTTC.

This clonotype was seen more than once but under ten times. V gene TRBV15 combines with J gene TRBJ1-5; D may be TRBD1 (5 bases). V dropped 5 bases and J dropped 5 bases, with 10 bases sitting between them. Per germline, CDR1 LNHNV and CDR2 YYDKDF (reference sequence). The CDR3 covers 13 residues. CDR3 sequence (DNA): TGTGCCACCAGCGGCAGAGGGGATCAGCCCCAGCATTTT. Translated, it gives CATSGRGDQPQHF.

J is TRBJ2-1 and V is TRBV3-1; D may be TRBD1 (7 bases). Germline assignment: CDR1 LGHDT and CDR2 YNNKEL (reference sequence). The germline V and J ends were trimmed by 2 bases and 9 bases, with 11 bases remaining between them. The CDR3 covers 13 residues. As DNA, the CDR3 is TGTGCCAGCAGCCAATATCAGGGGGGTGAGCAGTTCTTC. Protein product: CASSQYQGGEQFF.

The chain has TRBV6-7 and TRBJ1-1; the D is unclear. TRBV6-7 is sorted into the ORF group, with uncertain function. The CDR3 has 18 amino acids. The V end was cut by 5 bases, the J end by 0 bases, with 22 bases between. As DNA, the CDR3 is TGTGCCAGCAGTCGTTCTCGATGCGGGAGGATCGTGAACACTGAAGCTTTCTTT. As protein: CASSRSRCGRIVNTEAFF.

This clonotype was recorded many times. The rearrangement uses TRBV7-6 and TRBJ1-1; a possible D gene is TRBD1 (6 bases). V dropped 10 bases and J dropped 4 bases, with 16 bases sitting between them. The CDR3 consists of 13 residues. The germline V gene has CDR1 SGHVS and CDR2 FNYEAQ. The CDR3 sequence: CATNSGVGTEAFF. CDR3 sequence (DNA): TGTGCCACCAATTCAGGGGTAGGCACTGAAGCTTTCTTT. The variable domain in full, completed from reference TRBV7-6 and TRBJ1-1, reads GAGVSQSPRYKVTKRGQDVALRCDPISGHVSLYWYRQALGQGPEFLTYFNYEAQQDKSGLPNDRFSAERPEGSISTLTIQRTEQRDSAMYRCATNSGVGTEAFFGQGTRLTVV.

This clonotype appeared many times. This chain's CDR3 is CASTRGGDPPSYEQYF. Written as DNA, the CDR3 is TGTGCCAGCACCCGTGGGGGGGACCCTCCCTCCTACGAGCAGTACTTC. The chain couples TRBV6-2 or TRBV6-3 to TRBJ2-7; 7 nucleotides line up with TRBD2. V was clipped by 7 bases and J by 0 bases; unmatched bases: 12. Germline V lookup: CDR1 MNHEY, CDR2 SVGEGT. The CDR3 is 16 residues long.

This clonotype showed up many times. V gene TRBV7-3 combines with J gene TRBJ2-3, with a tentative D call TRBD2 (6 bases). The V gene's germline CDR1 is SGHTA and CDR2 FQGTGA. V shed 6 bases and J shed 6 bases, with 16 bases lying between them. The CDR3 loop spans 14 amino acids. The CDR3 loop is CASRKEGYGDTQYF. DNA of the CDR3: TGTGCCAGCAGGAAGGAGGGTTATGGGGATACGCAGTATTTT. Using reference TRBV7-3 and TRBJ2-3 for the parts outside the CDR3, the full variable domain is GAGVSQTPSNKVTEKGKYVELRCDPISGHTALYWYRQSLGQGPEFLIYFQGTGAADDSGLPNDRFFAVRPEGSVSTLKIQRTERGDSAVYLCASRKEGYGDTQYFGPGTRLTVL.

V is TRBV7-8 and J is TRBJ1-5; D gene uncertain. CDR3 length: 15 amino acids. Trimming took 5 bases from V and 0 from J, leaving 11 bases between them. CDR1 is SGHVS, CDR2 FQNEAQ, per germline. CDR3 sequence (DNA): TGTGCCAGCAGCACAAGCCGGGTTAGCAATCAGCCCCAGCATTTT. Translating it yields CASSTSRVSNQPQHF.

Ten or more counts support this clonotype. The chain joins TRBV6-1 to TRBJ2-3; D uncertain. The CDR3 sequence is 13 residues long. CDR1 and CDR2 (germline): MNHNS, SASEGT. V lost 8 bases, J lost 0 bases, and 9 bases lay in between. The CDR3 region is CASRLHSTDTQYF. The CDR3 DNA sequence: TGTGCCAGCCGTTTACATAGCACAGATACGCAGTATTTT.

V and J are TRBV7-9 and TRBJ2-7; weak D call: TRBD2 (6 bases). CDR3 length: 14 amino acids. Germline V CDR1 and CDR2: SEHNR, FQNEAQ (reference sequence). Trimming shortened V by 4 bases and J by 3 bases, and 13 bases separated the two germline ends. The CDR3 loop is CASSSPTSNYEQYF. The CDR3 DNA reads TGTGCCAGCAGCTCCCCGACTAGTAACTACGAGCAGTACTTC.

This chain connects TRBV27 to TRBJ1-2; 7 bases line up with TRBD1. The CDR3 extends over 15 amino acids. The J segment lost 0 bases and the V segment lost 2 bases, leaving 3 bases of the junction unmatched. Germline V gene data show CDR1 as MNHEY and CDR2 as SMNVEV (reference sequence). CDR3: CASSLRGLANYGYTF. The CDR3 coding sequence is TGTGCCAGCAGTTTAAGGGGGCTTGCTAACTATGGCTACACCTTC.

At least ten counts were recorded for this clonotype. J is TRBJ2-1 and V is TRBV7-6, with D possibly TRBD2 on 6 matching bases. V was pared by 5 bases and J by 7 bases, with 21 bases between. Per the germline V gene, CDR1 is SGHVS and CDR2 is FNYEAQ. The CDR3 has 16 amino acids. Written as DNA, the CDR3 is TGTGCCAGCAGCACCAATGCGGGAAGCAGTTTGAATGAGCAGTTCTTC. Translating it yields CASSTNAGSSLNEQFF.

This clonotype was recorded many times. The genes are TRBV12-3 or TRBV12-4 and TRBJ1-1, with 7 bases lining up with TRBD1. The CDR3 covers 11 residues. The V gene end was trimmed by 3 bases and the J gene end by 10 bases; junction bases not matched to a gene: 2. CDR3 in DNA: TGTGCCAGCAGTTTCCGACAGGGAGCTTTCTTT. Translated: CASSFRQGAFF.

This clonotype appeared many times. One end of the junction is discordant with germline, which a read error may explain. The chain couples TRBV3-1 to TRBJ2-5; 12 bases align to TRBD2. This CDR3 contains 16 residues. CDR1 and CDR2 from the germline V gene are LGHDT and YNNKEL (reference sequence). The CDR3 is CASSQGLAGYQETQYF. The CDR3 coding sequence is TGTGCCAGCAGTCAAGGACTAGCGGGGTACCAAGAGACCCAGTACTTC.

This clonotype was observed many times. This CDR3 is CASRLQQRETQYF. As DNA, the CDR3 is TGCGCCAGCAGACTTCAACAGCGAGAGACCCAGTACTTC. This sequence joins TRBV5-1 and TRBJ2-5; D is undetermined. The CDR3 consists of 13 residues. Germline V lookup: CDR1 SGHRS, CDR2 YFSETQ. Trimming took off 5 bases at V and 4 bases at J, with 12 bases between the two ends.

This clonotype occurred a few times. V gene TRBV6-5 combines with J gene TRBJ1-5; D gene unclear. The germline V and J ends were trimmed by 6 bases and 0 bases, with 12 bases remaining between them. CDR1 MNHEY and CDR2 SVGAGI come from the germline V gene. The CDR3 runs to 15 residues. The CDR3 reads CASSLTSYSNQPQHF. The CDR3 DNA sequence: TGTGCCAGCAGCCTTACAAGTTATAGCAATCAGCCCCAGCATTTT.

This clonotype was picked up many times. The chain links TRBV24-1 to TRBJ2-3; the match to TRBD2 covers 8 bases. V dropped 7 bases and J dropped 3; count of bases not matched to a gene: 11. Per germline, CDR1 KGHDR and CDR2 SFDVKD. CDR3 length: 16 residues. CDR3 sequence reads: CATSPQTGGPTDTQYF. The CDR3 DNA reads as TGTGCCACCAGCCCCCAGACGGGAGGGCCAACAGATACGCAGTATTTT.

The genes are TRBV7-8 and TRBJ1-5; a possible D gene is TRBD1 (6 bases). Germline assignment: CDR1 SGHVS and CDR2 FQNEAQ. CDR3 length equals 17 residues. The ends were cut back, 4 bases at V and 2 bases at J, with 18 bases in the middle. The CDR3 reads CASSSRWGATGNQPQHF. CDR3 bases: TGTGCCAGCAGCTCAAGGTGGGGGGCAACGGGCAATCAGCCCCAGCATTTT. The full variable domain, rest sourced from reference TRBV7-8 and TRBJ1-5, is GAGVSQSPRYKVAKRGQDVALRCDPISGHVSLFWYQQALGQGPEFLTYFQNEAQLDKSGLPSDRFFAERPEGSVSTLKIQRTQQEDSAVYLCASSSRWGATGNQPQHFGDGTRLSIL.

This clonotype was counted a few times. The V gene is TRBV7-2, the J gene TRBJ1-5, with no clear D. The CDR3 extends over 15 amino acids. The V gene lost 2 bases and the J gene lost 1 base, with 9 bases spanning the gap. Germline CDR1 SGHTA, CDR2 FQGNSA. CDR3 amino acids: CASSLSGLSNQPQHF. The CDR3 DNA reads TGTGCCAGCAGCTTAAGCGGGTTAAGCAATCAGCCCCAGCATTTT.

V and J are TRBV12-3 or TRBV12-4 and TRBJ2-5, with D maybe TRBD1 (6 bases). Trimming left V 5 bases short and J 7 bases short, with 14 bases between. The CDR3 runs 13 residues. The CDR3: CASSQDSGRTQYF. For the CDR3, the DNA is TGTGCCAGCAGTCAGGACAGTGGAAGGACCCAGTACTTC.

The chain joins TRBV20-1 to TRBJ2-5, with 7 bases matching TRBD1. Germline V gives CDR1 DFQATT, CDR2 SNEGSKA (reference sequence). Germline trimming cut 5 bases from V and 6 bases from J; bases unmatched to any gene: 6. CDR3 length: 12 amino acids. The CDR3 is CSAPRGTKTQYF. The CDR3 DNA reads TGCAGTGCTCCCAGGGGGACGAAGACCCAGTACTTC.